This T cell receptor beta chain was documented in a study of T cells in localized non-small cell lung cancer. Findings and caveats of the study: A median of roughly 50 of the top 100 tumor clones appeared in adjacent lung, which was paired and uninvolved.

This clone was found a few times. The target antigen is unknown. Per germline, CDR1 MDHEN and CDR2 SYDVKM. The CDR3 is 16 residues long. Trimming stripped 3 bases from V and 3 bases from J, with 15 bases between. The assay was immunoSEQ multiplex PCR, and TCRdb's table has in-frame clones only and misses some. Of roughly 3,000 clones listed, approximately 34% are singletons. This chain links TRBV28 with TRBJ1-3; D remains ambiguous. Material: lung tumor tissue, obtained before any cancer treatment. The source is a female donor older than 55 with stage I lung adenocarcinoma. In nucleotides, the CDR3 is TGTGCCAGCAGTTTCCAGAGGTTAGCGGATGGAAACACCATATATTTT. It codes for CASSFQRLADGNTIYF. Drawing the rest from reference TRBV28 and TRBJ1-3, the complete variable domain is DVKVTQSSRYLVKRTGEKVFLECVQDMDHENMFWYRQDPGLGLRLIYFSYDVKMKEKGDIPEGYSVSREKKERFSLILESASTNQTSMYLCASSFQRLADGNTIYFGEGSWLTVV.